The 10 T cell receptor beta chains below come from one sample, sequenced in a study of blood T cell repertoires in COVID-19. The repertoire was sequenced with immunoSEQ multiplex PCR; TCRdb's copy has only in-frame clones and lacks some. The sample consists of about 80,000 clones, around four fifths of them appearing once. The sample was peripheral blood. The receptor set was obtained from a man aged 55 to 70 with COVID-19, enrolled during active disease.

V gene TRBV6-1 combines with J gene TRBJ2-7; D is ambiguous. In germline, CDR1 is MNHNS, CDR2 SASEGT. V shed 2 bases and J shed 0 bases, with 8 bases lying between them. The CDR3 runs 14 residues. The CDR3 sequence: CASSELFRSYEQYF. Here the CDR3 DNA reads TGTGCCAGCAGTGAATTGTTCCGCTCCTACGAGCAGTACTTC.

V gene TRBV6-6 combines with J gene TRBJ1-4; tentatively, D is TRBD1 (6 bases). The CDR3 consists of 15 residues. CDR1 and CDR2 (germline): MNHNY, SVGAGI (reference sequence). V dropped 6 bases and J dropped 5 bases, with 16 bases sitting between them. The CDR3 sequence: CASSPGVRHNEKLFF. The DNA for the CDR3 is TGTGCCAGCAGCCCAGGGGTTAGGCACAATGAAAAACTGTTTTTT.

This clone was observed a handful of times. V and J are TRBV2 and TRBJ1-1; perhaps TRBD1 as D (5 bases). This CDR3 contains 15 residues. Trimming removed 6 bases at V and 1 base at J, with 15 bases between. Looked up from germline, CDR1 is SNHLY and CDR2 is FYNNEI. In nucleotides, the CDR3 is TGTGCCAGCAGGGAGGGGACGCTACAGAACACTGAAGCTTTCTTT. Residues: CASREGTLQNTEAFF.

This clone came up many times. The V and J genes are TRBV4-1 and TRBJ1-2, with TRBD1 matching 10 bases. Germline CDR1 and CDR2: MGHRA and YSYEKL. The CDR3 totals 15 residues. V lost 5 bases to trimming and J lost 5 bases; unmatched junction nucleotides: 8. The CDR3 loop is CASSSPGTGVYGYTF. CDR3 bases: TGCGCCAGCAGCTCACCCGGGACAGGGGTTTATGGCTACACCTTC.

The V and J genes are TRBV7-3 and TRBJ2-7; 14 bases match TRBD2. This CDR3 is 13 amino acids long. V was clipped by 4 bases and J by 11 bases; unmatched bases: 4. Per germline, CDR1 SGHTA and CDR2 FQGTGA. CDR3 protein: CASSSRTSGRKYF. The CDR3 nucleotides are TGTGCCAGCAGCTCACGGACTAGCGGGAGGAAGTACTTC.

This rearrangement joins TRBV19 to TRBJ1-5; 7 bases are a match to TRBD1. V lost 2 bases to trimming and J lost 0 bases; unmatched junction nucleotides: 4. The germline V gene encodes CDR1 LNHDA and CDR2 SQIVND (reference sequence). This CDR3 region has 16 residues. Here the CDR3 DNA reads TGTGCCAGTAGTATATTCGGGACAGATAGCAATCAGCCCCAGCATTTT. Protein: CASSIFGTDSNQPQHF. The full variable domain, completed using reference TRBV19 and TRBJ1-5, is DGGITQSPKYLFRKEGQNVTLSCEQNLNHDAMYWYRQDPGQGLRLIYYSQIVNDFQKGDIAEGYSVSREKKESFPLTVTSAQKNPTAFYLCASSIFGTDSNQPQHFGDGTRLSIL.

V usage is TRBV27 and J usage is TRBJ2-3; 8 positions agree with TRBD1. V shed 2 bases and J 5 bases; nucleotides not matched to a gene: 9. Germline CDR1 MNHEY, CDR2 SMNVEV (reference sequence). This CDR3 contains 16 residues. The CDR3 sequence is CASSLLPDRGGDTQYF. The CDR3 bases are TGTGCCAGCAGTTTACTCCCAGACAGGGGCGGAGATACGCAGTATTTT.

This chain links TRBV2 with TRBJ2-1; perhaps TRBD2 as D (6 bases). The V and J ends lost 4 bases and 8 bases respectively, with 12 bases between them. The CDR3 has 13 residues. Germline V CDR1 and CDR2: SNHLY, FYNNEI. The CDR3 nucleotides read TGTGCCAGCAGTGTTCTAGGAGGGCATGAGCAGTTCTTC. It translates to CASSVLGGHEQFF.

The gene calls are TRBV11-1 and TRBJ2-2, with 7 bases matching TRBD1. Germline lookup yields CDR1 SGHAT and CDR2 FQDESV (reference sequence). CDR3 length equals 15 residues. Trimming at V came to 8 bases and at J to 6 bases, leaving 12 bases not matched to a gene. Written as DNA, the CDR3 is TGTGCCAGCTGCCGGGACAGACCCATTTCCGGGGAGCTGTTTTTT. Encoded protein: CASCRDRPISGELFF.

This clone was counted between two and nine times. This chain uses TRBV18 with TRBJ1-1; tentatively, D is TRBD1 (6 bases). Trimming took 6 bases from V and 4 from J, leaving 24 bases between them. The germline CDR1 and CDR2 sequences are KGHSH and LQKENI. This CDR3 is 17 amino acids long. CDR3 sequence: CASSPNPFGGPFTEAFF. The CDR3, as DNA: TGTGCCAGCTCCCCGAATCCTTTCGGGGGGCCCTTCACTGAAGCTTTCTTT.